The following is a T cell receptor (beta chain) sequence with its context. No antigen is known for it. Base qualities were left out, and no much larger clone turns up one base away. Library creation used PCR. TCRdb lists the instrument as Illumina HiSeq 4000. Bulk TCR libraries were made following a previously described method, with the TCR primers given in Table S5. Purification of total RNA was performed with the Qiagen AllPrep DNA/RNA kit. Before analysis, reads from multiple sequencing runs of one library were combined. In the original analysis: Only reads with exact TCR constant sequence were kept, trimmed to 150 nt, and grouped by their 12-nt molecular barcodes. Reads in each barcode group were sub-clustered using a 15% Levenshtein threshold, and a quality-weighted consensus sequence was built for each RNA molecule. Non-functional sequences were discarded, and so were lower-count sequences lying one edit away from another sequence. Barcode sub-clusters with fewer than 20% of the maximum read count were removed, based on fitting two negative binomial distributions. Starting from the raw public reads, TCRdb applied fastp trimming at Q25, assembled clones with MiXCR and retained in-frame beta chains. One record per CDR3 amino acid sequence lists the most common genes and DNA. Here the V and J calls rest on TCRdb's processing, not on the authors' analysis. The sample has more than 450,000 distinct CDR3 sequences on record, around 21% of them singletons. The ten biggest clones cover roughly 0.81% of the sample.

The data derive from a study of molecular identifiers for immune sequencing clone quantification (dated by TCRdb to 2017 to 2018). With regard to the full study: For a replicate experiment, the RNA from either roughly 18,000 or 92,000 naive CD8 T cells was divided into five aliquots, and four of those aliquots went on to sequencing. CD8 T cells were used in a methods study to benchmark molecular-identifier clustering-based TCR repertoire sequencing (MIDCIRS) and TCR RNA copy counting. Findings and caveats that apply to the study as a whole: Naive libraries contained spiked-in Jurkat TCR RNA (more than 9 copies' worth), which is not part of the donor repertoire. When barcode sub-clustering was not used, chimeric consensus sequences inflated TCR diversity, with chimeras reaching as high as 47%. Around 2.9 recovered TCR RNA copies per cell were obtained by modeling, versus approximately 10 by digital PCR, implying a capture efficiency of 30% to 35%. Even against a background of around 900,000 naive CD8 T cells, spiked-in Jurkat TCR RNA amounting to a single cell's worth was reported to be detectable. Highly expanded clone sizes could be underestimated because identical TCR molecules may share a barcode. In CMV-specific effector cells, clones with more than 20 RNA copies contained over 98% of molecules, whereas in naive cells such clones contained under 1% of molecules.

Libraries of naive CD8 T cells were generated from roughly 20,000 to 1,000,000 sorted cells, with 10%, 30% or 50% of the purified RNA used. Naive CD8 T cells, defined as CD8+CD4-CCR7+CD45RA+, were FACS-sorted into RLT Plus buffer on a BD FACSAria II. Detection sensitivity was tested by spiking Jurkat RNA equal to some 11 TCR copies' worth into samples containing about 20,000-1,000,000 naive CD8 T cells. CD8 T cells were enriched with RosetteSep CD8+ T Cell Enrichment Cocktail and Ficoll-Paque, followed by ACK red cell lysis. From the cysteine through the phenylalanine, the CDR3 covers 13 amino acids. The CDR3 DNA has 39 bases and is translated from base 1. V loses 4 bases of germline sequence and J loses 7 bases, and the interval between the two ends is 12 bases. Reading the germline V gene gives CDR1 SGHAT and CDR2 FQNNGV.

What was sequenced was naive CD8+ T cells from blood, with Jurkat cell RNA spiked in. The sample's cell subset or site label, decoded: FACS-sorted CD8+CD4-CCR7+CD45RA+ naive T cells. This sequence was found in a human donor in good health. Some libraries in this study had Jurkat cell RNA spiked in. This chain is built from TRBV11-2 and TRBJ2-3, with the D gene possibly TRBD1 or TRBD2, each one fitting 5 bases. The CDR3 here reads CASSSGASYTQYF. The DNA reads as follows: TGTGCCAGCAGCTCCGGGGCGTCTTATACGCAGTATTTT.